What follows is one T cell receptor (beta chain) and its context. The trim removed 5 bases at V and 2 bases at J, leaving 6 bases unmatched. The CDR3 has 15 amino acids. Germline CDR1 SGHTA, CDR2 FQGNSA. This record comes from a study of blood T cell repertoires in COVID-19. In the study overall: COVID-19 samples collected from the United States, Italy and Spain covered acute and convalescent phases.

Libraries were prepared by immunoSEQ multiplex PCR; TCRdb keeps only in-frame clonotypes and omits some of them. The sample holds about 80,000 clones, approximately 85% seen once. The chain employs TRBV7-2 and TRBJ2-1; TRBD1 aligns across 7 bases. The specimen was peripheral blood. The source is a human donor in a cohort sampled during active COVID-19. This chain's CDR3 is CASSPLTGPYNEQFF. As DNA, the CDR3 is TGTGCCAGCAGCCCCTTGACAGGGCCCTACAATGAGCAGTTCTTC.